The rows below give T cell receptor beta chains drawn from one sample of a study of CD8+ T cells in alopecia areata. Assay used: immunoSEQ multiplex PCR; TCRdb lists only in-frame clones, some missing. The data hold some 240,000 clones, with approximately 61% observed a single time. The specimen comprised CD4+ T cells sorted from blood, sampled at week 0. The receptors shown here come from a human donor with alopecia areata. CDR3s include the opening cysteine and the closing phenylalanine or tryptophan. D genes are given only for firm matches. Clone size, where shown, is once, few, many, or a class for clones that have expanded.

D | J | size | V | CDR3 | DNA
NA | TRBJ1-1 | few | TRBV5-1 | CASSLTRVSEAFF | TGCGCCAGCAGCCTAACCAGGGTCTCTGAAGCTTTCTTT
TRBD1 | TRBJ1-2 | NA | TRBV5-6 | CASRTGTRGYTF | TGTGCCAGCAGGACAGGGACGCGTGGCTACACCTTC
NA | TRBJ2-5 | NA | TRBV4-2 | CASSQVEREETQYF | TGTGCCAGCAGCCAAGTCGAAAGGGAGGAGACCCAGTACTTC
NA | TRBJ1-2 | NA | TRBV29-1 | CSVRDSLSGYTF | TGCAGCGTCCGGGACTCCCTCTCGGGCTACACCTTC
TRBD2 | TRBJ2-7 | few | TRBV2 | CASSDPGLAYFEQYF | TGTGCCAGCAGTGACCCGGGACTAGCGTACTTTGAGCAGTACTTC
NA | TRBJ2-7 | few | TRBV10-3 | CAIRGTDTYEQYF | TGTGCCATACGCGGGACAGATACCTACGAGCAGTACTTC
NA | TRBJ1-1 | NA | TRBV6-5 | CASSIYRDGRTEAFF | TGTGCCAGCAGTATTTACAGGGACGGGCGCACTGAAGCTTTCTTT
NA | TRBJ1-2 | NA | TRBV10-3 | CAISEEGVGYGYTF | TGTGCCATCAGTGAGGAGGGTGTAGGCTATGGCTACACCTTC
NA | TRBJ1-2 | NA | TRBV30 | CAWSVPIRTLRGYTF | TGTGCCTGGAGTGTACCGATCCGGACCTTACGTGGCTACACCTTC
TRBD1 | TRBJ1-1 | few | TRBV30 | CAWSGLPKNRGRRSTEAFF | TGTGCCTGGAGTGGCCTCCCTAAGAACAGGGGGCGCAGGTCCACTGAAGCTTTCTTT
NA | TRBJ2-1 | NA | TRBV14 | CASSQGRITNEQFF | TGTGCCAGCAGCCAGGGTAGGATCACCAATGAGCAGTTCTTC
NA | TRBJ1-6 | NA | TRBV6-6 | CASSPLKGRRSPLHF | TGTGCCAGCAGCCCTCTTAAGGGCCGTCGGTCACCCCTCCACTTT
NA | TRBJ1-2 | NA | TRBV7-9 | CASSSGWTYGYTF | TGTGCCAGCAGCTCAGGGTGGACCTATGGCTACACCTTC
NA | TRBJ2-7 | NA | TRBV23-1 | CASSQSPMGPEDEQYF | TGCGCCAGCAGTCAATCCCCGATGGGACCCGAGGACGAGCAGTACTTC
TRBD1 | TRBJ1-4 | NA | TRBV7-9 | CASSPPGTGVSGEKLFF | TGTGCCAGCAGCCCTCCAGGGACAGGGGTCTCGGGTGAAAAACTGTTTTTT
NA | TRBJ2-7 | NA | TRBV5-1 | CASKQGDYEQYF | TGCGCCAGCAAACAGGGCGACTACGAGCAGTACTTC
TRBD1 | TRBJ2-7 | once | TRBV20-1 | CSARTGYEQYF | TGCAGTGCCAGGACAGGATACGAGCAGTACTTC
NA | TRBJ2-7 | NA | TRBV27 | CASSFQGRSYYEQYF | TGTGCCAGCAGTTTTCAGGGGAGGTCCTACTACGAGCAGTACTTC
NA | TRBJ2-4 | many | TRBV14 | CASSHDREGNIQYF | TGTGCCAGCAGCCACGACAGGGAGGGAAACATTCAGTACTTC
TRBD1 | TRBJ1-4 | few | TRBV10-3 | CAIRATGTEKLFF | TGTGCCATCAGGGCGACAGGGACTGAAAAACTGTTTTTT
NA | TRBJ2-6 | NA | TRBV23-1 | CASSQMKDTDDSGANVLTF | TGCGCCAGCAGTCAAATGAAGGACACGGATGATTCTGGGGCCAACGTCCTGACTTTC
NA | TRBJ2-7 | NA | TRBV2 | CASAQDSYEQYF | TGTGCCAGCGCCCAAGACAGCTACGAGCAGTACTTC
NA | TRBJ1-1 | NA | TRBV29-1 | CSVSYTEAFF | TGCAGCGTCTCGTACACTGAAGCTTTCTTT
NA | TRBJ1-1 | few | TRBV30 | CAWSPFWDTEAFF | TGTGCCTGGAGCCCCTTCTGGGACACTGAAGCTTTCTTT
TRBD1 | TRBJ1-2 | NA | TRBV2 | CASRTGKANYGYTF | TGTGCCAGCAGGACAGGGAAAGCTAACTATGGCTACACCTTC
NA | TRBJ2-3 | NA | TRBV20-1 | CSARSADTQYF | TGCAGTGCTAGGTCGGCAGATACGCAGTATTTT
TRBD2 | TRBJ2-1 | medium-sized | TRBV4-1 | CASSQVDMGLAGEQFF | TGCGCCAGCAGCCAAGTAGATATGGGACTAGCGGGAGAGCAGTTCTTC
TRBD2 | TRBJ2-7 | NA | TRBV25-1 | CASSELGGKRDSYEQYF | TGTGCCAGCAGTGAATTGGGGGGGAAGCGGGATTCCTACGAGCAGTACTTC
TRBD2 | TRBJ2-7 | NA | TRBV7-2 | CASSLGGRAYGEQYF | TGTGCCAGCAGCTTGGGCGGGAGGGCCTATGGGGAGCAGTACTTC
TRBD1 | TRBJ2-1 | NA | TRBV4-1 | CASSPGQGVYNEQFF | TGCGCCAGCAGCCCCGGGCAGGGGGTGTACAATGAGCAGTTCTTC
NA | TRBJ1-5 | few | TRBV2 | CASSADGTNQPQHF | TGTGCCAGCAGTGCAGACGGGACCAATCAGCCCCAGCATTTT
TRBD2 | TRBJ2-2 | NA | TRBV7-2 | CASSLKPSGISGELFF | TGTGCCAGCAGCTTAAAACCTAGCGGGATCAGCGGGGAGCTGTTTTTT
TRBD1 | TRBJ2-7 | NA | TRBV10-2 | CASIGTGRGGYEQYF | TGCGCCAGCATCGGGACAGGGAGGGGAGGGTACGAGCAGTACTTC
NA | TRBJ1-1 | NA | TRBV4-1 | CASSQVIREKAFF | TGCGCCAGCAGCCAAGTCATTCGGGAAAAAGCTTTCTTT
TRBD1 | TRBJ1-2 | once | TRBV30 | CAWGGQVPQGYTF | TGTGCCTGGGGCGGACAGGTCCCCCAAGGCTACACCTTC
NA | TRBJ2-1 | few | TRBV29-1 | CSVDGSLYNEQFF | TGCAGCGTTGATGGTAGCCTTTACAATGAGCAGTTCTTC
NA | TRBJ1-2 | NA | TRBV15 | CATSRDKQGSYTF | TGTGCCACCAGCAGAGATAAACAGGGTAGCTACACCTTC
NA | TRBJ1-1 | NA | TRBV29-1 | CSVVGAMNTEAFF | TGCAGCGTTGTAGGGGCCATGAACACTGAAGCTTTCTTT
NA | TRBJ2-7 | few | TRBV6-5 | CASRPGVGFYEQYF | TGTGCCAGCCGACCCGGGGTAGGTTTCTACGAGCAGTACTTC
NA | TRBJ2-4 | NA | TRBV11-2 | CASSLAPTDNIQYF | TGTGCCAGCAGCTTGGCCCCCACAGATAATATTCAGTACTTC
TRBD1 | TRBJ1-2 | NA | TRBV29-1 | CSVRDSLTNYGYTF | TGCAGCGTTCGGGACAGTTTAACTAACTATGGCTACACCTTC
TRBD1 | TRBJ1-3 | NA | TRBV29-1 | CSVAPQGAAGNTIYF | TGCAGCGTGGCCCCACAGGGGGCCGCTGGAAACACCATATATTTT
NA | TRBJ2-3 | NA | TRBV27 | CASSTGQSWGTDTQYF | TGTGCCAGCAGTACCGGACAGAGTTGGGGAACAGATACGCAGTATTTT
NA | TRBJ2-1 | NA | TRBV7-9 | CASSLARGGSSYNEQFF | TGTGCCAGCAGCTTAGCGCGGGGAGGCAGCTCCTACAATGAGCAGTTCTTC
NA | TRBJ1-6 | NA | TRBV5-6 | CASSLEGRDSPLHF | TGTGCCAGCAGCTTGGAGGGGCGTGATTCACCCCTCCACTTT
TRBD1 | TRBJ2-5 | NA | TRBV15 | CATTDRNQETQYF | TGTGCCACCACGGACAGGAACCAAGAGACCCAGTACTTC
NA | TRBJ1-1 | few | TRBV29-1 | CSVDSDGNTEAFF | TGCAGCGTTGATTCTGACGGGAACACTGAAGCTTTCTTT
TRBD1 | TRBJ1-2 | NA | TRBV2 | CASRQGASPNYGYTF | TGTGCCAGCAGGCAGGGGGCCTCTCCTAACTATGGCTACACCTTC
NA | TRBJ2-3 | NA | TRBV5-4 | CASSQELGNTQYF | TGTGCCAGCAGCCAGGAGCTGGGAAATACGCAGTATTTT
NA | TRBJ2-4 | many | TRBV7-2 | CASSLASYKNIQYF | TGTGCCAGCAGCTTGGCATCCTACAAAAACATTCAGTACTTC
NA | TRBJ1-5 | NA | TRBV2 | CASSGYRNGGNQPQHF | TGTGCCAGCAGTGGTTACCGGAACGGGGGCAATCAGCCCCAGCATTTT
NA | TRBJ2-1 | NA | TRBV29-1 | CSARPTGTEQFF | TGCAGCGCCCGTCCGACTGGGACAGAGCAGTTCTTC
NA | TRBJ2-4 | NA | TRBV4-1 | CASSQGPAKNIQYF | TGCGCCAGCAGCCAAGGGCCTGCCAAAAACATTCAGTACTTC
TRBD1 | TRBJ1-2 | NA | TRBV23-1 | CAGFPGQGNSTASRGYTF | TGCGCCGGCTTTCCGGGACAGGGAAACTCAACGGCGTCGAGGGGCTACACCTTC
NA | TRBJ2-3 | few | TRBV7-8 | CASSPGPPRTDTQYF | TGTGCCAGCAGCCCCGGACCGCCCCGCACAGATACGCAGTATTTT
NA | TRBJ1-1 | NA | TRBV7-9 | CASSLETAEAFF | TGTGCCAGCAGCTTAGAGACGGCTGAAGCTTTCTTT
TRBD1 | TRBJ1-5 | NA | TRBV19 | CASRTDRGSNQPQHF | TGTGCCAGTAGGACCGACAGGGGTAGCAATCAGCCCCAGCATTTT
NA | TRBJ1-4 | NA | TRBV18 | CASSPRRQTSTNEKLFF | TGTGCCAGCTCACCAAGGCGACAGACCTCCACTAATGAAAAACTGTTTTTT
TRBD1 | TRBJ2-5 | NA | TRBV5-1 | CASSLGDRAETQYF | TGCGCCAGCAGCTTGGGGGACAGGGCGGAGACCCAGTACTTC
NA | TRBJ2-1 | NA | TRBV7-9 | CASSLAKLSGRETNNEQFF | TGTGCCAGCAGCTTAGCTAAGCTATCAGGGAGAGAGACGAACAATGAGCAGTTCTTC